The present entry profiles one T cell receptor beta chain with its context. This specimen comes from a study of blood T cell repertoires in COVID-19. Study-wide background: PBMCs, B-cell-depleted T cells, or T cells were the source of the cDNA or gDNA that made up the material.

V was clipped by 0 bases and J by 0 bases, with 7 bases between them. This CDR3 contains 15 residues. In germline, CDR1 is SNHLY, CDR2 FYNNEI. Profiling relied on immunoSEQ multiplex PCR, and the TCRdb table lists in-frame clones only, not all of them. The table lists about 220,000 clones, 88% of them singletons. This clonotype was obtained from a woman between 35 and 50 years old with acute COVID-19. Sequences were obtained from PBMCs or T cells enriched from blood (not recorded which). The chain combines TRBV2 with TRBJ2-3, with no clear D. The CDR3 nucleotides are TGTGCCAGCAGTGAAGCCGGTCGCAGCACAGATACGCAGTATTTT. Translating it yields CASSEAGRSTDTQYF. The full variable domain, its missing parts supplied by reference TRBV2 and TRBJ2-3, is EPEVTQTPSHQVTQMGQEVILRCVPISNHLYFYWYRQILGQKVEFLVSFYNNEISEKSEIFDDQFSVERPDGSNFTLKIRSTKLEDSAMYFCASSEAGRSTDTQYFGPGTRLTVL.